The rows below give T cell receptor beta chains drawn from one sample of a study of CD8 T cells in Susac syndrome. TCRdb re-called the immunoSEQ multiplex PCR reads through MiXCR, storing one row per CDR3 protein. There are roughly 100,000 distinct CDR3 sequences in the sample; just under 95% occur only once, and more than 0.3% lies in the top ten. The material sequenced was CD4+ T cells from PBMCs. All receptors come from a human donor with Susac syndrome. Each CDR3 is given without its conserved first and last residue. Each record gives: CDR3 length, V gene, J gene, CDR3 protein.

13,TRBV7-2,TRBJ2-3,ASRLGFGGADTQY
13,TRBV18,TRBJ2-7,ASSRPTGGLGEQY
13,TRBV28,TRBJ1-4,ASSYKQGNNEKLF
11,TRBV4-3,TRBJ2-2,ASSQPQGRELF
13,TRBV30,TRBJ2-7,AWSVQAGGPSEQY
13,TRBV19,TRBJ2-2,ASSSGTRGAGELF
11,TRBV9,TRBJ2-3,ASSERVSDTQY
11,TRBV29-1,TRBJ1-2,SALSGSAFGYT
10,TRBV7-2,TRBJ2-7,ASSPTGVEQY
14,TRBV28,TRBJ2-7,ASSSFGQSGSYEQY
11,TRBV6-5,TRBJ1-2,ASRDVGPYGYT
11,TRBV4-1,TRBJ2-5,ASSQGFRETQY
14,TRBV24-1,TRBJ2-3,ATSDFTVTSTDTQY
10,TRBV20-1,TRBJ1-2,SARDEGYGYT
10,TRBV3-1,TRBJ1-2,ASSQGSGGYT
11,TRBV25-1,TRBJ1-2,ASSGYSGDGYT
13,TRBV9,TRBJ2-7,ASSVEGRNSYEQY
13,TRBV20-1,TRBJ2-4,SARDFRGGKNIQY
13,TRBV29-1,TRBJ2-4,SVTDSWQRGNIQY
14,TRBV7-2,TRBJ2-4,ASSSHARGGANIQY
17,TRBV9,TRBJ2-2,ASSDTSLRGGGGTGELF
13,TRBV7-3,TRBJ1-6,ASSMTGAPSSPLH
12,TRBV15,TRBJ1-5,ATSSRQGGQPQH
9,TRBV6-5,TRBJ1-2,ASSSGDGYT
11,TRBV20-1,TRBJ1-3,SAISDSGNTIY
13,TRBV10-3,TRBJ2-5,AIRPGTGLVETQY
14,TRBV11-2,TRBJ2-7,ASSLLQGRGTYEQY
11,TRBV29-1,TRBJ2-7,SVGRQASYEQY
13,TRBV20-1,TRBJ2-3,SADRGGGQADTQY
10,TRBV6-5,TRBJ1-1,ASSATWSEAF
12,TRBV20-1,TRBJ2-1,SASIGTGYNEQF
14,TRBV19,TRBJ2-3,ASSMTPAGGRDTQY
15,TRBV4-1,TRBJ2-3,ASSQDPSGAFTDTQY
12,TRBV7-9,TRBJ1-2,ASSRTGGNYGYT
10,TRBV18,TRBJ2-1,ASSEMAAEQF
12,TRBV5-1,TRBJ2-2,ASSLLRYTGELF
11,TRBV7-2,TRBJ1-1,ASSLVKGTEAF
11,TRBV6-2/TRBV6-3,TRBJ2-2,ASSLGDTGELF
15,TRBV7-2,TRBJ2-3,ASSDPGLLDSADTQY
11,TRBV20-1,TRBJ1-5,SARQTSNQPQH
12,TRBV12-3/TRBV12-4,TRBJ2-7,ASRRGQYSYEQY